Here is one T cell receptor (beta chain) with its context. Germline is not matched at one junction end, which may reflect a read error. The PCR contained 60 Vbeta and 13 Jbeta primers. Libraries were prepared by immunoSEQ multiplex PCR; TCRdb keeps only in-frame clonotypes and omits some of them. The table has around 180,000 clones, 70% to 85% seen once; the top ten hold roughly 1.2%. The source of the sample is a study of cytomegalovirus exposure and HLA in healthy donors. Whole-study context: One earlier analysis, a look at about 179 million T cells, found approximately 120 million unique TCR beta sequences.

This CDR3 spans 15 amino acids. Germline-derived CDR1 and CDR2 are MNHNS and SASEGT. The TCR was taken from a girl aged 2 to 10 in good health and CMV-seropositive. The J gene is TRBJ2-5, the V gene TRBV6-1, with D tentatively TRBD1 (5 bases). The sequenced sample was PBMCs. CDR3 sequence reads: CASTEGWAGRETQYF. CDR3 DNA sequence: TGTGCCAGCACTGAAGGATGGGCAGGGCGAGAGACCCAGTACTTC.